Presented here are 12 T cell receptor beta chains from one specimen sequenced in a study of T cell repertoires in ileal Crohn's disease. Time point described: neoterminal ileum biopsy at postoperative endoscopy, about 6 months after surgery. Produced via immunoSEQ multiplex PCR; TCRdb's table is partial and in-frame only. The sample consists of 9,000 to 13,000 clones, 80% to 90% of them appearing once. The source material was ileal tissue. All receptors come from an adult with Crohn's disease.

This clone occurred once. V usage is TRBV2 and J usage is TRBJ2-1; 12 nucleotides line up with TRBD2. The CDR3 is made up of 16 amino acids. The V segment lost 6 bases and the J segment 1 base; nucleotides outside the gene matches: 4. Germline V gene data show CDR1 as SNHLY and CDR2 as FYNNEI. As DNA, the CDR3 is TGTGCCAGCAGAGGACTAGCGGGACTGTCCTACAATGAGCAGTTCTTC. It codes for CASRGLAGLSYNEQFF.

The chain carries TRBV4-1 and TRBJ2-7; 8 bases are shared with TRBD1. This CDR3 spans 18 amino acids. Germline CDR1 and CDR2: MGHRA and YSYEKL. J gave up 4 bases and V 0 bases, and 14 bases lay outside the gene matches. CDR3 coding DNA: TGCGCCAGCAGCCAAGATCGCACCATCCAGGGGGCATTGTACGAGCAGTACTTC. The encoded protein is CASSQDRTIQGALYEQYF.

This clone was seen just once. For the CDR3, the DNA is TGTGCCAGCAGTGTCGGGACTCACGACTCAGATACGCAGTATTTT. Its protein is CASSVGTHDSDTQYF. The chain uses TRBV6-4 and TRBJ2-3; tentative D call: TRBD2 (6 bases). Trimming pared 4 bases from V and 4 bases from J, leaving 15 bases between. CDR3 length: 15 amino acids. The V gene's germline CDR1 is MRHNA and CDR2 SNTAGT.

The V call is TRBV7-8, the J call TRBJ1-4; 7 nucleotides match TRBD1. This CDR3 contains 14 residues. Germline trimming cut 5 bases from V and 8 bases from J; bases unmatched to any gene: 8. Germline-derived CDR1 and CDR2 are SGHVS and FQNEAQ. The chain's CDR3 is CASSPTGFEEKLFF. The DNA of the CDR3 is TGTGCCAGCAGCCCGACAGGGTTCGAGGAAAAACTGTTTTTT.

The chain is built from TRBV7-2 and TRBJ1-4; 8 nucleotides match TRBD1. CDR1 is SGHTA, CDR2 FQGNSA, per germline. The CDR3 totals 14 residues. With V trimmed by 2 bases and J by 6 bases, 2 bases remained unmatched. Here the CDR3 DNA reads TGTGCCAGCAGCTTACACAGGGGGGATGAAAAACTGTTTTTT. Residues: CASSLHRGDEKLFF.

This rearrangement joins TRBV27 to TRBJ1-1; D not resolved. The CDR3 sequence is 15 residues long. Deletions cut 6 bases from V and 0 bases from J, with 14 bases between. Germline V gene lookup returns CDR1 MNHEY and CDR2 SMNVEV (reference sequence). The chain's CDR3 is CASRTSRQLNTEAFF. The CDR3 DNA reads as TGTGCCAGCAGAACCTCCAGGCAGCTGAACACTGAAGCTTTCTTT.

The gene calls are TRBV27 and TRBJ1-1; 8 bases agree with TRBD1. V lost 7 bases, J lost 2 bases, and 9 bases stayed unmatched. This CDR3 has 15 residues. Germline lookup yields CDR1 MNHEY and CDR2 SMNVEV (reference sequence). The CDR3 sequence: CASTQGARSNTEAFF. The CDR3 nucleotides are TGTGCCAGCACCCAGGGGGCCAGATCAAACACTGAAGCTTTCTTT.

The rearrangement uses TRBV5-4 and TRBJ2-5; 9 bases map to TRBD1. The CDR3 runs to 13 residues. V dropped 4 bases and J dropped 5; count of bases not matched to a gene: 3. Germline loops: CDR1 SGHNT, CDR2 YYREEE (reference sequence). DNA of the CDR3: TGTGCCAGCAGCGGTGGACAGGGGGAGACCCAGTACTTC. The encoded protein is CASSGGQGETQYF.

Only a few counts were recorded for this clone. This rearrangement joins TRBV29-1 to TRBJ2-3; perhaps TRBD1 as D (5 bases). The V gene lost 2 bases and the J gene lost 0 bases, with 12 bases spanning the gap. Germline assignment: CDR1 SQVTM and CDR2 ANQGSEA. This CDR3 has 15 residues. CDR3 sequence (DNA): TGCAGCGTTGAATTGGCAGGGTTTAGCACAGATACGCAGTATTTT. It encodes CSVELAGFSTDTQYF.

The rearrangement uses TRBV5-6 and TRBJ1-2; 8 bases map to TRBD1. Germline CDR1 and CDR2: SGHDT and YYEEEE. The CDR3 spans 13 residues. Trimming cost V 6 bases and J 7 bases; bases outside gene matches: 8. The CDR3 is CASIPQGAFGYTF. The CDR3 DNA follows: TGTGCCAGCATCCCCCAGGGGGCTTTTGGCTACACCTTC.

This chain uses TRBV7-6 with TRBJ2-3, with 10 bases that match TRBD2. The CDR3 extends over 16 amino acids. Germline V gives CDR1 SGHVS, CDR2 FNYEAQ. Germline trimming cut 2 bases from V and 1 base from J; bases unmatched to any gene: 3. The CDR3 is CASSLLAGGGTDTQYF. CDR3 DNA sequence: TGTGCCAGCAGCTTATTAGCGGGAGGAGGCACAGATACGCAGTATTTT.

This sequence joins TRBV5-1 and TRBJ1-3; D remains ambiguous. Trimming stripped 4 bases from V and 0 bases from J, with 5 bases between. This CDR3 region has 13 residues. Germline V gene sequence: CDR1 SGHRS, CDR2 YFSETQ. CDR3 in amino acids: CASSEHSGNTIYF. The CDR3 DNA sequence: TGCGCCAGCAGCGAACACTCTGGAAACACCATATATTTT.